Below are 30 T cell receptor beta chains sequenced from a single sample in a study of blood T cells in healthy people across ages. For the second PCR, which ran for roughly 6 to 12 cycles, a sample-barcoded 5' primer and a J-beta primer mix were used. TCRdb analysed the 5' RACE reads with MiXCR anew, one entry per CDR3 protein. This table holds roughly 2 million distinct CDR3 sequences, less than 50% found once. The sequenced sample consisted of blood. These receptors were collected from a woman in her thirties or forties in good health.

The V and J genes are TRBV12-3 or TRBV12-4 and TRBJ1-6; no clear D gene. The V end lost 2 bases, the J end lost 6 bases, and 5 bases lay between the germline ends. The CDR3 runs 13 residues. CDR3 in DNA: TGTGCCAGCAGTTTATTTAGTAATTCACCCCTCCACTTT. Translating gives CASSLFSNSPLHF.

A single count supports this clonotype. This CDR3 is CATSDPRGGATETQYF. The CDR3 coding sequence is TGTGCCACCAGTGATCCCCGCGGGGGGGCTACGGAGACCCAGTACTTC. V and J are TRBV24-1 and TRBJ2-7; 9 bases map to TRBD2. The closer fit of TRBJ2-5 to the DNA end suggests the J call may be wrong. Per germline, CDR1 KGHDR and CDR2 SFDVKD. The CDR3 is 16 residues long.

CDR3 residues: CASRKQRYQETQYF. The CDR3 DNA reads as TGTGCCAGCAGAAAACAGAGGTACCAAGAGACCCAGTACTTC. The V call is TRBV27, the J call TRBJ2-5; no definite D call. The V and J ends lost 6 bases and 0 bases respectively, with 11 bases between them. Germline V lookup: CDR1 MNHEY, CDR2 SMNVEV (reference sequence). The CDR3 covers 14 residues.

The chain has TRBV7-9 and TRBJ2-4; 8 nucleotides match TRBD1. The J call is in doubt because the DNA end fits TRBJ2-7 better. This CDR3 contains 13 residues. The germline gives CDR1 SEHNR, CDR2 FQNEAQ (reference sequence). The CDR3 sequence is CASSQTGVDEQYF. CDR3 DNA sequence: TGTGCCAGCAGCCAGACAGGGGTGGACGAGCAGTACTTC.

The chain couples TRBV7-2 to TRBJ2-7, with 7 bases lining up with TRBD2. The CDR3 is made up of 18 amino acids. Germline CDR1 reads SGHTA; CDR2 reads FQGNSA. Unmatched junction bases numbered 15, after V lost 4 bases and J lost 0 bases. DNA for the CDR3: TGTGCCAGCAGCTACTGGGGGACTATCGGGTTTTACTCCTACGAGCAGTACTTC. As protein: CASSYWGTIGFYSYEQYF.

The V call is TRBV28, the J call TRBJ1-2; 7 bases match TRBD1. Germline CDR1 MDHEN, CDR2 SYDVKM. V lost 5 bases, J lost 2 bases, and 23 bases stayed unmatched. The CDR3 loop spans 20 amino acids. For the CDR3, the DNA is TGTGCCAGCAGTAAGAACAGGGGTTTCGCAAGTACATTCCTCAACTATGGCTACACCTTC. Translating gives CASSKNRGFASTFLNYGYTF.

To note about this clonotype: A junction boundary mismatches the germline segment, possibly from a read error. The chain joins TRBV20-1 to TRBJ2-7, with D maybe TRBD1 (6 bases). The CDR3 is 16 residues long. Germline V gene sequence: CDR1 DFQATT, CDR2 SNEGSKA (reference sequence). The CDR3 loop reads CSAPPPDRPYSYEQSF. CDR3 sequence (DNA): TGCAGTGCTCCCCCACCAGACAGGCCCTATTCCTACGAGCAGTCCTTC.

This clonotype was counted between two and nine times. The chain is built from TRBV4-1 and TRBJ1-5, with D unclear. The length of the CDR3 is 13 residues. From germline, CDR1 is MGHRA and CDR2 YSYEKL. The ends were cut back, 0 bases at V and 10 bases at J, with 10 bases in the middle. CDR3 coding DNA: TGCGCCAGCAGCCAAGATAGTCCAAGACCCCAGCATTTT. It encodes CASSQDSPRPQHF.

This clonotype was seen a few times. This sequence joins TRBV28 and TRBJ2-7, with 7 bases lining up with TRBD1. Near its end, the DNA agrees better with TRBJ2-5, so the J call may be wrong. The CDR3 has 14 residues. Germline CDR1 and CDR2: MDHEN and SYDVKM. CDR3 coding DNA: TGTGCCAGCAGTTTAAGGGGGCGCAGGGAGACCCAGTACTTC. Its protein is CASSLRGRRETQYF.

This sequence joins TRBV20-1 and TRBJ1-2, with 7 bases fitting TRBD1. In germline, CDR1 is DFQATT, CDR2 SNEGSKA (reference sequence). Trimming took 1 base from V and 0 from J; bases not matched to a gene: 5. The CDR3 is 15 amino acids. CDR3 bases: TGCAGTGCTAGAGCAAGGGACAGACCTAACTATGGCTACACCTTC. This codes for CSARARDRPNYGYTF.

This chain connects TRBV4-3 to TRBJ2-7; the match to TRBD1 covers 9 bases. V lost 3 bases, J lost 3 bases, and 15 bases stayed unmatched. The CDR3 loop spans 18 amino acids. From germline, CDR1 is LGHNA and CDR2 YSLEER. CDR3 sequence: CASSQYAGTGTLGYEQYF. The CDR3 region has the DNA TGCGCCAGCAGCCAGTACGCCGGGACAGGGACCTTGGGCTACGAGCAGTACTTC.

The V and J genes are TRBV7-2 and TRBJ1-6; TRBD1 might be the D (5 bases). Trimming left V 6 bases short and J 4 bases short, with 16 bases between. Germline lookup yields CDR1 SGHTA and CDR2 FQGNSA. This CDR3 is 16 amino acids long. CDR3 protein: CASSLGGLQYNSPLHF. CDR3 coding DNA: TGTGCCAGCAGTCTGGGGGGACTGCAATATAATTCACCCCTCCACTTT.

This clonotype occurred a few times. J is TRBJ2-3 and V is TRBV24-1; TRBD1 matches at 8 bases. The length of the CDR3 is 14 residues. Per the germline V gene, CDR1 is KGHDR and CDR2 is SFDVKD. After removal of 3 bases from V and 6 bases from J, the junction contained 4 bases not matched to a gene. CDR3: CATSDTGGPDTQYF. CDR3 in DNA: TGTGCCACCAGTGATACAGGGGGACCGGATACGCAGTATTTT.

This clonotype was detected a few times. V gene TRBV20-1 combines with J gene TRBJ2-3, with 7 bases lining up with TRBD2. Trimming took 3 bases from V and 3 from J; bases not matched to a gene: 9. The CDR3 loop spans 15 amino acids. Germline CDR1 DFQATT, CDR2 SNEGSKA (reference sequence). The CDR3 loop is CSASSASGRTDTQYF. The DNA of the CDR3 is TGCAGTGCTAGCTCGGCTAGCGGTCGAACAGATACGCAGTATTTT.

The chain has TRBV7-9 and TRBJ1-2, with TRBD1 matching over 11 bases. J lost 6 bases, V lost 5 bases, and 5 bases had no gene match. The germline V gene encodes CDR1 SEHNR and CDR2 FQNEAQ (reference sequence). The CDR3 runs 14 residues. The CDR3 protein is CASSTGQGADGYTF. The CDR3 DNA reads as TGTGCCAGCAGCACCGGACAGGGGGCGGATGGCTACACCTTC.

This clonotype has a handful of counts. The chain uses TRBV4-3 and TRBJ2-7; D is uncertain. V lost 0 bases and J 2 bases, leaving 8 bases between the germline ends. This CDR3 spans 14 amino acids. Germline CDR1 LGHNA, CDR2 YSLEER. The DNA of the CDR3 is TGCGCCAGCAGCCAAGAGGGGATCACCTACGAGCAGTACTTC. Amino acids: CASSQEGITYEQYF.

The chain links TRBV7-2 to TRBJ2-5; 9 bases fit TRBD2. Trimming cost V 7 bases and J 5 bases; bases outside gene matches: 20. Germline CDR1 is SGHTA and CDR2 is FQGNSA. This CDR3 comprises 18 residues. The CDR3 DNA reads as TGTGCCAGCACCCTGGGAGAGCTAGCGGGGTCCCGAAGGGAGACCCAGTACTTC. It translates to CASTLGELAGSRRETQYF. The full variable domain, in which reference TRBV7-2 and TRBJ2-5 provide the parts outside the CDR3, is GAGVSQSPSNKVTEKGKDVELRCDPISGHTALYWYRQSLGQGLEFLIYFQGNSAPDKSGLPSDRFSAERTGGSVSTLTIQRTQQEDSAVYLCASTLGELAGSRRETQYFGPGTRLLVL.

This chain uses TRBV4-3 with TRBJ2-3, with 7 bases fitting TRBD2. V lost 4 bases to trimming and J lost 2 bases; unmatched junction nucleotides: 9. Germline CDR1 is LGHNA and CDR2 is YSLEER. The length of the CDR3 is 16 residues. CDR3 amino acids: CASSPDRGGNTDTQYF. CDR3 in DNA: TGCGCCAGCAGCCCAGACCGCGGGGGAAACACAGATACGCAGTATTTT.

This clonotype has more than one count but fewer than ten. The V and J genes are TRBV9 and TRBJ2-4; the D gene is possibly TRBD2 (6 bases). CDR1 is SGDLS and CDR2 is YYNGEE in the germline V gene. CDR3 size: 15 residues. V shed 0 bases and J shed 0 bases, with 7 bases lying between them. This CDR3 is CASSVGGIAKNIQYF. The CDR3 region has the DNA TGTGCCAGCAGCGTAGGCGGGATAGCCAAAAACATTCAGTACTTC.

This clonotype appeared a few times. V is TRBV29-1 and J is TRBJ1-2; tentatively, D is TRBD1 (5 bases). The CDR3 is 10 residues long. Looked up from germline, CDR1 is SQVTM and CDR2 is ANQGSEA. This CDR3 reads CSDGGYGYTF. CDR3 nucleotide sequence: TGCTCCGATGGGGGCTATGGCTACACCTTC.

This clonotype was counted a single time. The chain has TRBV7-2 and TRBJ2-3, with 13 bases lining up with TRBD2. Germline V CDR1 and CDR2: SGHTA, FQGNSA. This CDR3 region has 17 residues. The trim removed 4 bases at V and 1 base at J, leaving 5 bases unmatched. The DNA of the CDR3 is TGTGCCAGCAGCTGGACTAGCGGGGGTCTTCGCACAGATACGCAGTATTTT. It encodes CASSWTSGGLRTDTQYF.

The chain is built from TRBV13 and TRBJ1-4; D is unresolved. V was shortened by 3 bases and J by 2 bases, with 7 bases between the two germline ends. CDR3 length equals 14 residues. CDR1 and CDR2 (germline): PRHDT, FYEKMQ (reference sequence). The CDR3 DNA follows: TGTGCCAGCAGCTTGAGGGTGACTAATGAAAAACTGTTTTTT. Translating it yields CASSLRVTNEKLFF. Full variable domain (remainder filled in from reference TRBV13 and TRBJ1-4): AAGVIQSPRHLIKEKRETATLKCYPIPRHDTVYWYQQGPGQDPQFLISFYEKMQSDKGSIPDRFSAQQFSDYHSELNMSSLELGDSALYFCASSLRVTNEKLFFGSGTQLSVL.

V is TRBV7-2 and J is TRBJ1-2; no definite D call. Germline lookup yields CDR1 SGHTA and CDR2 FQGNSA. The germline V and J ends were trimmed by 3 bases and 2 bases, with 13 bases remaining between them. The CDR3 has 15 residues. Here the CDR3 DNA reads TGTGCCAGCAGCTTCTTGGGGTTTTCCAACTATGGCTACACCTTC. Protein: CASSFLGFSNYGYTF.

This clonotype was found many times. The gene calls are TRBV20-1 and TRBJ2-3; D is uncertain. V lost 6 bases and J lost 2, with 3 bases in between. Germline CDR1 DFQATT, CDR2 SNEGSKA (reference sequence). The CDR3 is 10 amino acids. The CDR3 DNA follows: TGCAGTGCGAACACAGATACGCAGTATTTT. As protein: CSANTDTQYF.

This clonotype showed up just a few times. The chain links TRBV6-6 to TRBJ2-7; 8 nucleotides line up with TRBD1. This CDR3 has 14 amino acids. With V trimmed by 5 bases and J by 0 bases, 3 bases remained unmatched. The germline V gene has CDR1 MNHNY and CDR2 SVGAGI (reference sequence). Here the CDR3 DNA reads TGTGCCAGCAGTGGGGACAGGACCTCCTACGAGCAGTACTTC. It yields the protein CASSGDRTSYEQYF.

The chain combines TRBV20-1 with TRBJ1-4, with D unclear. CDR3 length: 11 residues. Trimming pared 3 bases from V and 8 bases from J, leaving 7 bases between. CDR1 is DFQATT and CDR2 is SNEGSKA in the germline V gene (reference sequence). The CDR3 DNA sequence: TGCAGTGCTAGCTTTGGCGAAAAACTGTTTTTT. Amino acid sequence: CSASFGEKLFF.

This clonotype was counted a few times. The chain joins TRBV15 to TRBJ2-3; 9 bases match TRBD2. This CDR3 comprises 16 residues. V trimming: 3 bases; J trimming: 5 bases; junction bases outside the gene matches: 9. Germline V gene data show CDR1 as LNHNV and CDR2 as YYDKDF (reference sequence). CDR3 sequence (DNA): TGTGCCACCAGCAGTCCAGGAGCGGGGGGTGAAGATACGCAGTATTTT. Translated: CATSSPGAGGEDTQYF.

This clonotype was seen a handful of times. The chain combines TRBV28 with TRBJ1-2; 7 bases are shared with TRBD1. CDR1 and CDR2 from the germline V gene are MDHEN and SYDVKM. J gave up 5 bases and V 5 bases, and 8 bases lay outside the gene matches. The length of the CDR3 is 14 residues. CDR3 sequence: CASSSLTGNYGYTF. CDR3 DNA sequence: TGTGCCAGCAGTAGCCTGACAGGGAATTATGGCTACACCTTC.

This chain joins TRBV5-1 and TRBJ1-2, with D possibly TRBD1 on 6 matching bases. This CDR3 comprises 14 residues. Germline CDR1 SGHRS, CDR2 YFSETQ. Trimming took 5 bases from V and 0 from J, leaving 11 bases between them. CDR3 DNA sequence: TGCGCCAGCAGTACAGGGCAATCTAACTATGGCTACACCTTC. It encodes CASSTGQSNYGYTF.

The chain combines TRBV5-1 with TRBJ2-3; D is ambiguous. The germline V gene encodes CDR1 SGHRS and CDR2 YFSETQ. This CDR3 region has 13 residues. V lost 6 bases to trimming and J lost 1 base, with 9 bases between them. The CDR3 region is CASIPPGTDTQYF. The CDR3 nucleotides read TGCGCCAGCATCCCTCCGGGCACAGATACGCAGTATTTT.